A single sample gave rise to the 18 T cell receptor beta chains below, sequenced in a study of tissue T cells after allogeneic stem cell transplantation. Sequencing used immunoSEQ multiplex PCR; TCRdb keeps in-frame clones, though not all of them. The profile shows about 43,000 clones, about nine tenths of them singletons. Sequenced here: blood, sampled before transplantation. These receptors were taken from a woman between 35 and 75 years old who later had graft-versus-host disease after an allogeneic stem cell transplant.

CDR3 sequence: CASGERGSSYNEQFF. CDR3 in DNA: TGTGCCAGCGGCGAGCGGGGAAGCTCCTACAATGAGCAGTTCTTC. The chain is built from TRBV7-8 and TRBJ2-1, with 7 nucleotides matching TRBD2. This CDR3 is built from 15 residues. Losses at the gene ends were 8 bases for V and 0 bases for J; bases not matched to a gene: 7. Germline V lookup: CDR1 SGHVS, CDR2 FQNEAQ.

This sequence joins TRBV4-1 and TRBJ2-3, with TRBD2 identical over 9 bases. The ends lost 2 bases at V and 3 bases at J; junction bases unmatched: 6. In germline, CDR1 is MGHRA, CDR2 YSYEKL. The CDR3 spans 16 residues. CDR3 sequence (DNA): TGCGCCAGCAGCCAAATTAGCGGGAGCATGACAGATACGCAGTATTTT. This encodes CASSQISGSMTDTQYF.

The rearrangement joins TRBV6-2 or TRBV6-3 to TRBJ1-2; D perhaps matches TRBD1 (5 bases). Germline loops: CDR1 MNHEY, CDR2 SVGEGT. The CDR3 spans 15 residues. Trimming shortened V by 6 bases and J by 0 bases, and 14 bases separated the two germline ends. CDR3 DNA sequence: TGTGCCAGCAGCGGGACGACCAGCGCTAACTATGGCTACACCTTC. It translates to CASSGTTSANYGYTF.

The table lists this clone with a count of one. The chain links TRBV9 to TRBJ2-3; D is unresolved. Per germline, CDR1 SGDLS and CDR2 YYNGEE. There are 13 residues in the CDR3. V lost 0 bases, J lost 3 bases, and 5 bases lay in between. The CDR3 region is CASSVGQTDTQYF. The CDR3 bases are TGTGCCAGCAGCGTAGGTCAGACAGATACGCAGTATTTT.

The gene calls are TRBV5-1 and TRBJ2-3, with D uncertain. V gave up 5 bases and J gave up 0 bases, with 7 bases separating them. Germline CDR1 and CDR2: SGHRS and YFSETQ. The CDR3 has 13 amino acids. The CDR3 reads CASRGISTDTQYF. The DNA of the CDR3 is TGCGCCAGCAGAGGAATTAGCACAGATACGCAGTATTTT.

V usage is TRBV4-1 and J usage is TRBJ2-5; TRBD2 is a possible D gene (5 bases). V lost 4 bases and J lost 0, with 12 bases in between. The germline CDR1 and CDR2 sequences are MGHRA and YSYEKL. The CDR3 loop spans 15 amino acids. CDR3 protein: CASSPNPGNQETQYF. CDR3 DNA: TGCGCCAGCAGCCCCAATCCGGGAAACCAAGAGACCCAGTACTTC.

V is TRBV10-2 and J is TRBJ2-5; tentatively, D is TRBD2 (6 bases). V was trimmed by 3 bases and J by 5 bases, leaving 13 bases between them. The germline CDR1 and CDR2 sequences are WSHSY and SAAADI. The CDR3 is 14 amino acids. The CDR3 DNA is TGCGCCAGCAGTGAACCGGGAGCAACTGAGACCCAGTACTTC. Its translation is CASSEPGATETQYF.

This clone came up once. The V call is TRBV9, the J call TRBJ2-2; TRBD2 matches at 15 bases. V gave up 2 bases and J gave up 7 bases; unmatched junction bases: 6. The CDR3 loop spans 17 amino acids. In germline, CDR1 is SGDLS, CDR2 YYNGEE. CDR3 region: CASSVLGLAGGFGELFF. The CDR3 DNA follows: TGTGCCAGCAGCGTCCTAGGACTAGCGGGAGGGTTCGGGGAGCTGTTTTTT.

This sequence joins TRBV7-2 and TRBJ2-7; D gene ambiguous. Germline-derived CDR1 and CDR2 are SGHTA and FQGNSA. Deletions cut 3 bases from V and 3 bases from J, with 6 bases between. CDR3 length: 12 residues. Written as DNA, the CDR3 is TGTGCCAGCAGCTTCACCGTCTACGAGCAGTACTTC. Translated, it gives CASSFTVYEQYF.

This chain joins TRBV19 and TRBJ2-1; 8 bases fit TRBD2. J gave up 12 bases and V 6 bases, and 4 bases lay outside the gene matches. This CDR3 is built from 11 residues. In germline, CDR1 is LNHDA, CDR2 SQIVND (reference sequence). CDR3 coding DNA: TGTGCCAGTAGGTCCGGGACTAGGCAGTTCTTC. Protein: CASRSGTRQFF.

This chain links TRBV6-6 with TRBJ1-1, with 8 bases fitting TRBD1. The CDR3 covers 13 residues. From germline, CDR1 is MNHNY and CDR2 SVGAGI (reference sequence). Losses at the gene ends were 10 bases for V and 8 bases for J; bases not matched to a gene: 12. CDR3 nucleotides: TGTGCCACATCCCCGGGACAGGTTCTAGAAGCTTTCTTT. It encodes CATSPGQVLEAFF.

J is TRBJ2-7 and V is TRBV6-5, with D hard to call. Trimming shortened V by 5 bases and J by 5 bases, and 10 bases separated the two germline ends. The germline V gene has CDR1 MNHEY and CDR2 SVGAGI. The CDR3 is 12 amino acids. As DNA, the CDR3 is TGTGCCAGCAGTCCGATAGGGAACGAGCAGTACTTC. Its protein is CASSPIGNEQYF.

The chain carries TRBV6-5 and TRBJ2-4; D is perhaps TRBD1 or TRBD2 (6 bases each). This CDR3 has 16 residues. The V end was cut by 0 bases, the J end by 7 bases, with 16 bases between. CDR1 and CDR2 from the germline V gene are MNHEY and SVGAGI. CDR3 sequence reads: CASSYSKSGARNIQYF. The CDR3 coding sequence is TGTGCCAGCAGTTACTCGAAATCGGGGGCCAGGAACATTCAGTACTTC.

The chain is built from TRBV28 and TRBJ1-1; D remains ambiguous. CDR3 size: 13 residues. Trimming stripped 2 bases from V and 4 bases from J, with 8 bases between. Germline V gives CDR1 MDHEN, CDR2 SYDVKM. DNA of the CDR3: TGTGCCAGCAGTTTAATGGGTTTCACTGAAGCTTTCTTT. Protein: CASSLMGFTEAFF. The whole variable domain, filled in from reference TRBV28 and TRBJ1-1, reads DVKVTQSSRYLVKRTGEKVFLECVQDMDHENMFWYRQDPGLGLRLIYFSYDVKMKEKGDIPEGYSVSREKKERFSLILESASTNQTSMYLCASSLMGFTEAFFGQGTRLTVV.

The V call is TRBV29-1, the J call TRBJ2-4; a weak D match, TRBD1 (6 bases). Germline loops: CDR1 SQVTM, CDR2 ANQGSEA. The CDR3 is made up of 15 amino acids. V dropped 7 bases and J dropped 7 bases, with 23 bases sitting between them. This chain's CDR3 is CSALRAGVDGNIQYF. The CDR3 DNA follows: TGCAGCGCCCTTAGGGCAGGGGTGGATGGGAACATTCAGTACTTC.

This sequence joins TRBV14 and TRBJ2-1; 7 positions agree with TRBD2. Unmatched junction bases numbered 0, after V lost 1 base and J lost 0 bases. The CDR3 consists of 15 residues. The germline V gene has CDR1 SGHDN and CDR2 FVKESK. CDR3 protein: CASSQGDYSYNEQFF. For the CDR3, the DNA is TGTGCCAGCAGCCAAGGGGACTACTCCTACAATGAGCAGTTCTTC.

The chain employs TRBV29-1 and TRBJ1-2, with D maybe TRBD1 (5 bases). The CDR3 sequence is 12 residues long. Germline V gene lookup returns CDR1 SQVTM and CDR2 ANQGSEA. The ends were cut back, 7 bases at V and 5 bases at J, with 14 bases in the middle. The CDR3 DNA sequence: TGCAGCGCGTCCCGGGACGTGTATGGCTACACCTTC. Its protein product is CSASRDVYGYTF.

A single count supports this clone. This chain connects TRBV5-1 to TRBJ2-7, with 8 positions matching TRBD1. The CDR3 consists of 15 residues. Germline assignment: CDR1 SGHRS and CDR2 YFSETQ. The V gene end was trimmed by 0 bases and the J gene end by 7 bases; junction bases not matched to a gene: 9. The CDR3 loop is CASSLDRGVLGEQYF. Written as DNA, the CDR3 is TGCGCCAGCAGCTTGGACAGGGGGGTTTTGGGTGAGCAGTACTTC.